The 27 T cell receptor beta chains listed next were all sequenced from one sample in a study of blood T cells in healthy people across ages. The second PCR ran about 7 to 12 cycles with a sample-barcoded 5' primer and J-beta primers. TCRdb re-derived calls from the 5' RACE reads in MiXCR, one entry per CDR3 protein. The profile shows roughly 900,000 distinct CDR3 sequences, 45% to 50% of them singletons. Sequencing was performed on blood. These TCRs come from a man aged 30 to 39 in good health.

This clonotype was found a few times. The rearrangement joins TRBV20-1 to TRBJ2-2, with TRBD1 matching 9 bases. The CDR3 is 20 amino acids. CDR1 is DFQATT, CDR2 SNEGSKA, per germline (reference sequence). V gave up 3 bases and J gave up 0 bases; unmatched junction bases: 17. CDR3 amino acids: CSARTIGTGLIPSNTGELFF. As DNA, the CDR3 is TGCAGTGCTAGGACGATCGGGACAGGGTTAATTCCCTCGAACACCGGGGAGCTGTTTTTT.

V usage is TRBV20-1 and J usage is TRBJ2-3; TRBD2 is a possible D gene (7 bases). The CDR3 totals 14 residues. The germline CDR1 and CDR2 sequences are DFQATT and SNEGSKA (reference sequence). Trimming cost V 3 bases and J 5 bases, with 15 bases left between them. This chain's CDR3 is CSASPGGREDTQYF. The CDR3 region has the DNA TGCAGTGCTAGTCCCGGGGGGCGTGAAGATACGCAGTATTTT.

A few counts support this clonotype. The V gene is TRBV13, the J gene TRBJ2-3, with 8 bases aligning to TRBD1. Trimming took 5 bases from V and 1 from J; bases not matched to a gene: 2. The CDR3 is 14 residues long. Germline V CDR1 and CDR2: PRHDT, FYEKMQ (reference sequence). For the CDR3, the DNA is TGTGCCAGCAGCATGACAGGGGGCACAGATACGCAGTATTTT. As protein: CASSMTGGTDTQYF.

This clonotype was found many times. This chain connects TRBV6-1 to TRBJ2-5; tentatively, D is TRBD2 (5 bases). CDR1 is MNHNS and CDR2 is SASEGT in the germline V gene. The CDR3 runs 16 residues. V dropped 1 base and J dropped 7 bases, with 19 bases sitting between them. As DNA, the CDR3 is TGTGCCAGCAGTGAAGTAGTAGCGTCGAAGCCTGGGACCCAGTACTTC. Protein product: CASSEVVASKPGTQYF.

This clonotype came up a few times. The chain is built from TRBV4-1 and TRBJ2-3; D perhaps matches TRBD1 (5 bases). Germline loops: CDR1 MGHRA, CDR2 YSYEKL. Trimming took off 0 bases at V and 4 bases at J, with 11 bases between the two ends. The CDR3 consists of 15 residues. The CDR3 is CASSQEARVSDTQYF. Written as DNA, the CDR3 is TGCGCCAGCAGCCAAGAGGCCAGGGTGTCAGATACGCAGTATTTT.

The CDR3 sequence is CASSPGGLLSETQYF. DNA for the CDR3: TGTGCCAGCAGCCCAGGGGGACTGCTGTCAGAGACCCAGTACTTC. This rearrangement joins TRBV9 to TRBJ2-5, with TRBD1 as a possible D gene (7 bases). The germline V and J ends were trimmed by 4 bases and 4 bases, with 17 bases remaining between them. The V gene's germline CDR1 is SGDLS and CDR2 YYNGEE. CDR3 length: 15 residues. The full variable domain, completed using reference TRBV9 and TRBJ2-5, is DSGVTQTPKHLITATGQRVTLRCSPRSGDLSVYWYQQSLDQGLQFLIQYYNGEERAKGNILERFSAQQFPDLHSELNLSSLELGDSALYFCASSPGGLLSETQYFGPGTRLLVL.

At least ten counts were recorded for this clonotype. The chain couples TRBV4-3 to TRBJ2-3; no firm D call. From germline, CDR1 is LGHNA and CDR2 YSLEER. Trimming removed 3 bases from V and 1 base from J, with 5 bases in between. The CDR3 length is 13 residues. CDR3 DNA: TGCGCCAGCAGCCAGTCCCGCACAGATACGCAGTATTTT. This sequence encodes CASSQSRTDTQYF.

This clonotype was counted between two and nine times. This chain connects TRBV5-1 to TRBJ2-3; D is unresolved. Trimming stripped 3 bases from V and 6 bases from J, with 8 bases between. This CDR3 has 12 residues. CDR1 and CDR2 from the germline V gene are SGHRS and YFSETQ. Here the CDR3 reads CASSYEVDTQYF. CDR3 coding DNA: TGCGCCAGCAGCTACGAAGTGGATACGCAGTATTTT.

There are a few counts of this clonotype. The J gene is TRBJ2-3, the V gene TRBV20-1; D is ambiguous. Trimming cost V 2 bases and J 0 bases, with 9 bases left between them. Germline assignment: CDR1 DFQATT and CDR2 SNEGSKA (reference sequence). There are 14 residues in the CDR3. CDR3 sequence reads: CSARNSASTDTQYF. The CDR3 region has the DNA TGCAGTGCTAGAAACAGCGCTAGCACAGATACGCAGTATTTT.

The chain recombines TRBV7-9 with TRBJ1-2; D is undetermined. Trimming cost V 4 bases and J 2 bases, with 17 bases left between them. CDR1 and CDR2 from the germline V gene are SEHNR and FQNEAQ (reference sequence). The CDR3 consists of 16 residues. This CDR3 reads CASSSNWAELNYGYTF. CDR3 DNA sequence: TGTGCCAGCAGCTCCAACTGGGCAGAATTAAACTATGGCTACACCTTC.

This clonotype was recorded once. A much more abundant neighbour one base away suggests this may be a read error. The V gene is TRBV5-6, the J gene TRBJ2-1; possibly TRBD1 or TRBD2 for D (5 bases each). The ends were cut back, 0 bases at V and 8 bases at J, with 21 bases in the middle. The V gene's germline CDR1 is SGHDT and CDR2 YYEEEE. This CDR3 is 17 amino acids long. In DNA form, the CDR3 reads TGTGCCAGCAGCTTGGGGTGGGGGTCGACAAAATACGATGAGCAGTTCTTC. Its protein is CASSLGWGSTKYDEQFF. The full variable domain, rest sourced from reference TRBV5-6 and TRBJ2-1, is DAGVTQSPTHLIKTRGQQVTLRCSPKSGHDTVSWYQQALGQGPQFIFQYYEEEERQRGNFPDRFSGHQFPNYSSELNVNALLLGDSALYLCASSLGWGSTKYDEQFFGPGTRLTVL.

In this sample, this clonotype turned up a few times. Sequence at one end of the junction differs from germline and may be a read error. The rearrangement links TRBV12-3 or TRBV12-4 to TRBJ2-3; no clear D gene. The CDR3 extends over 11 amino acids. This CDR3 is CASSFTNTQYF. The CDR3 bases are TGTGCCAGCAGTTTCACAAATACGCAGTATTTT.

The CDR3 sequence is CSVGQGSGELFF. The CDR3 nucleotides read TGCAGCGTTGGACAGGGTTCCGGGGAGCTGTTTTTT. This chain connects TRBV29-1 to TRBJ2-2; the match to TRBD1 covers 7 bases. Germline trimming cut 4 bases from V and 6 bases from J; bases unmatched to any gene: 2. Germline lookup yields CDR1 SQVTM and CDR2 ANQGSEA. The CDR3 runs to 12 residues.

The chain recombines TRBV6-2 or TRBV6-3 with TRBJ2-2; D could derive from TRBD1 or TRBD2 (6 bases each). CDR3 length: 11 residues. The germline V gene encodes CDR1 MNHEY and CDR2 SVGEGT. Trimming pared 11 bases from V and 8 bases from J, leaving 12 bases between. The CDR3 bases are TGTGCCGAGGGGGGCCCAGGGGAGCTGTTTTTT. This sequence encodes CAEGGPGELFF.

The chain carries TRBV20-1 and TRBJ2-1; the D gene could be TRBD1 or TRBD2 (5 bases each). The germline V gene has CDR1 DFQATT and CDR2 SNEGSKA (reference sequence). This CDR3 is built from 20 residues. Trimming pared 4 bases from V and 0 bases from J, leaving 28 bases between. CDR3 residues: CSAKEYPRRGAPSSYNEQFF. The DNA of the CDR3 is TGCAGTGCTAAGGAATATCCCCGACGAGGGGCCCCTAGCTCCTACAATGAGCAGTTCTTC.

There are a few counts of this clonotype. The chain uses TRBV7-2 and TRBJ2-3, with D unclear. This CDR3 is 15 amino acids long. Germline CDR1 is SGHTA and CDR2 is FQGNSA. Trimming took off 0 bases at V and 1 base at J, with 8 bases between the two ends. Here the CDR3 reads CASSLALPGTDTQYF. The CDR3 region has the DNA TGTGCCAGCAGCTTAGCGCTTCCGGGCACAGATACGCAGTATTTT. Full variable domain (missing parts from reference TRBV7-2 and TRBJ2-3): GAGVSQSPSNKVTEKGKDVELRCDPISGHTALYWYRQSLGQGLEFLIYFQGNSAPDKSGLPSDRFSAERTGGSVSTLTIQRTQQEDSAVYLCASSLALPGTDTQYFGPGTRLTVL.

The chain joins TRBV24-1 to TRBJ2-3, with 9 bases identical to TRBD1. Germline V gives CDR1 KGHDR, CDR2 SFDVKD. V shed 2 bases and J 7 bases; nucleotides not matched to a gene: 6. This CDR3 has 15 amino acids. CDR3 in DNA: TGTGCCACCAGTGATTCGGACAGGGGATCAAATACGCAGTATTTT. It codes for CATSDSDRGSNTQYF.

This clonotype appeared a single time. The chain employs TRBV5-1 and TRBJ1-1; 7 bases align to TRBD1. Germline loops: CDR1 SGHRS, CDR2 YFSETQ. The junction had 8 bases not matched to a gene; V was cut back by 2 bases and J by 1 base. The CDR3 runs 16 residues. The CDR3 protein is CASSLITGTANTEAFF. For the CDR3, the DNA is TGCGCCAGCAGCTTAATTACCGGGACAGCGAACACTGAAGCTTTCTTT.

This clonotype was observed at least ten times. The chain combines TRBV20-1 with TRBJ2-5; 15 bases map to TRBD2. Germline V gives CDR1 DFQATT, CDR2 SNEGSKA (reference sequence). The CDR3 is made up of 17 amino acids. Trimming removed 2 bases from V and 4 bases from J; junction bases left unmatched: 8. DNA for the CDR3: TGCAGTGCTAGACCCTACGGACTAGCGGGGGGGCCAGAGACCCAGTACTTC. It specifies CSARPYGLAGGPETQYF.

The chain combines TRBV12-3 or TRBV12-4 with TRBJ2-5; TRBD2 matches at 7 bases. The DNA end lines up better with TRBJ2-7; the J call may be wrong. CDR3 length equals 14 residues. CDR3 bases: TGTGCCAGCAGGACGCTAGCGGCACCCTACGAGCAGTACTTC. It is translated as CASRTLAAPYEQYF.

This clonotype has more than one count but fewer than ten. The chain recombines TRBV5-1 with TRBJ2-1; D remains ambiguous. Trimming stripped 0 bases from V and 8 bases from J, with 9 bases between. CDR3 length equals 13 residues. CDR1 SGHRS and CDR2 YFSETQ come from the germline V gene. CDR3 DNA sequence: TGCGCCAGCAGCTTGGCCGAGAGCGATGAGCAGTTCTTC. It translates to CASSLAESDEQFF.

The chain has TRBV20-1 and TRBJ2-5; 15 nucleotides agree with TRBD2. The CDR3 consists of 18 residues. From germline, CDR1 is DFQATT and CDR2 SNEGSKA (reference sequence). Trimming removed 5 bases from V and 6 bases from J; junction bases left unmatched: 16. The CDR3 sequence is CSAPRRRTSGGAGKTQYF. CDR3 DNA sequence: TGCAGTGCTCCAAGGAGGCGGACTAGCGGGGGGGCGGGAAAGACCCAGTACTTC.

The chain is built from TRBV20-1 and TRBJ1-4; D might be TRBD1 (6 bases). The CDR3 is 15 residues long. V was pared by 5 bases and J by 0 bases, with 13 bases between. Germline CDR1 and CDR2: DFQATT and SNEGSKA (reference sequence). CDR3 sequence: CSAGGTLATNEKLFF. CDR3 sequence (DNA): TGCAGTGCTGGGGGGACATTAGCAACTAATGAAAAACTGTTTTTT.

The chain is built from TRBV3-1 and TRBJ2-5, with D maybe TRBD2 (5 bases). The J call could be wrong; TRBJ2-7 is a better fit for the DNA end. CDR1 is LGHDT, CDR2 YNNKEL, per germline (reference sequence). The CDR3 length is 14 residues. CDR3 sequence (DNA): TGTGCCAGCAGCCTCCCCGGGGTTTCCCACGAGCAGTACTTC. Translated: CASSLPGVSHEQYF.

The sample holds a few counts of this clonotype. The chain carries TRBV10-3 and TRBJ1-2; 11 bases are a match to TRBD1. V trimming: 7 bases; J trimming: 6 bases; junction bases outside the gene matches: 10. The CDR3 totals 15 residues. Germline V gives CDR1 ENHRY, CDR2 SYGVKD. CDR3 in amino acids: CAIKGTGGGLNGYTF. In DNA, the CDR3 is TGTGCCATCAAAGGGACAGGGGGTGGATTGAATGGCTACACCTTC.

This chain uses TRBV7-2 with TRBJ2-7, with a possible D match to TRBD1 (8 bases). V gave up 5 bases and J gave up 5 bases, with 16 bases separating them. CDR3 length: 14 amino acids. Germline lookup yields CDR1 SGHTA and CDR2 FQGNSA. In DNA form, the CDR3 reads TGTGCCAGCAGCGCAAGACAGGGGAGGGACGAGCAGTACTTC. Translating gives CASSARQGRDEQYF.

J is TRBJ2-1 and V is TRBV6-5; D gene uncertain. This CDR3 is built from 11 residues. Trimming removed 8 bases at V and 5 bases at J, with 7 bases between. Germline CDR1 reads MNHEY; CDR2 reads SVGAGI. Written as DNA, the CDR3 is TGTGCCAGCTTTCTTGACAATGAGCAGTTCTTC. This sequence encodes CASFLDNEQFF.